Presented here are 3 T cell receptor beta chains from one specimen sequenced in a study of blood T cell repertoires in COVID-19. The table came from immunoSEQ multiplex PCR; TCRdb's copy has only in-frame clones and leaves some out. The sample yields 270,000 or so clones, around 86% seen once. The specimen was peripheral blood. The receptors here all came from a woman aged 40-49 years who had recovered from COVID-19.

The chain couples TRBV19 to TRBJ2-1; tentatively, D is TRBD2 (6 bases). In germline, CDR1 is LNHDA, CDR2 SQIVND (reference sequence). The CDR3 loop spans 15 amino acids. Trimming pared 2 bases from V and 4 bases from J, leaving 12 bases between. The chain's CDR3 is CASSISASEYNEQFF. For the CDR3, the DNA is TGTGCCAGTAGTATATCGGCTAGCGAATACAATGAGCAGTTCTTC.

The chain employs TRBV7-2 and TRBJ2-3, with 9 bases matching TRBD2. CDR3 length: 17 amino acids. The germline V gene encodes CDR1 SGHTA and CDR2 FQGNSA. The junction had 10 bases not matched to a gene; V was cut back by 0 bases and J by 6 bases. The CDR3 coding sequence is TGTGCCAGCAGCTTAGCCGGAGGACTAGCGCGTGGCGATACGCAGTATTTT. Amino acids: CASSLAGGLARGDTQYF.

The chain combines TRBV27 with TRBJ2-3, with 12 nucleotides matching TRBD2. V lost 3 bases to trimming and J lost 5 bases; unmatched junction nucleotides: 3. Germline V CDR1 and CDR2: MNHEY, SMNVEV (reference sequence). The length of the CDR3 is 15 residues. The CDR3 DNA reads as TGTGCCAGCAGTTTGACTAGCGGGAGAGGAGATACGCAGTATTTT. Amino acid sequence: CASSLTSGRGDTQYF.